This T cell receptor (beta chain) was sequenced in a study of T cell responses to AZD1222 COVID-19 vaccine. The germline gives CDR1 LNHDA, CDR2 SQIVND (reference sequence). CDR3 length: 15 residues. Unmatched junction bases numbered 9, after V lost 3 bases and J lost 5 bases. Sequencing used immunoSEQ multiplex PCR; TCRdb keeps in-frame clones, though not all of them. The sample lists about 190,000 clones, about 94% seen once, with roughly a tenth in the top ten. The TCR was taken from an adult in good health. V and J are TRBV19 and TRBJ2-7; TRBD1 aligns across 8 bases. Source: peripheral blood, taken on day 0 of AZD1222 vaccination. The CDR3 is CASSIIPRGLDEQYF. The CDR3 nucleotides read TGTGCCAGTAGTATTATACCCAGGGGGCTCGACGAGCAGTACTTC. Using reference TRBV19 and TRBJ2-7 for the parts outside the CDR3, the full variable domain is DGGITQSPKYLFRKEGQNVTLSCEQNLNHDAMYWYRQDPGQGLRLIYYSQIVNDFQKGDIAEGYSVSREKKESFPLTVTSAQKNPTAFYLCASSIIPRGLDEQYFGPGTRLTVT.